The 26 T cell receptor beta chains listed next were all sequenced from one sample in a study of blood T cell repertoires in COVID-19 (dated by TCRdb to 2020 to 2021). The method behind the library was the immunoSEQ multiplex PCR assay. TCRdb limited this immuneACCESS table to in-frame rearrangements with V and J called. A share of clones is missing; checked studies link under half to unresolved V genes, and the rest is unexplained. Within this sample are approximately 160,000 clones, with over 75% of them counted one time only. Of the sample, approximately 2.8% is held by the ten largest clones. Sequencing was done on a sample of peripheral blood. These receptors all come from a man aged 65-85 years with acute or convalescent COVID-19.

The gene calls are TRBV9 and TRBJ1-2; 9 bases agree with TRBD1. CDR1 is SGDLS, CDR2 YYNGEE, per germline. This CDR3 spans 18 amino acids. V trimming: 3 bases; J trimming: 0 bases; junction bases outside the gene matches: 12. The CDR3 spells CASSGGWATGGTNYGYTF. Written as DNA, the CDR3 is TGTGCCAGCAGCGGGGGCTGGGCGACAGGGGGAACTAACTATGGCTACACCTTC.

The J gene is TRBJ2-5, the V gene TRBV2, with 14 bases matching TRBD2. Germline-derived CDR1 and CDR2 are SNHLY and FYNNEI. This CDR3 is 16 amino acids long. V dropped 6 bases and J dropped 9; count of bases not matched to a gene: 12. DNA of the CDR3: TGTGCCAGCAGACCCGGGACTAGCGGGGGCTCATGGTCCCAGTACTTC. It is translated as CASRPGTSGGSWSQYF.

V gene TRBV24-1 combines with J gene TRBJ1-2; D is undetermined. The CDR3 consists of 12 residues. The germline V and J ends were trimmed by 5 bases and 2 bases, with 5 bases remaining between them. Germline CDR1 and CDR2: KGHDR and SFDVKD. CDR3 in DNA: TGTGCCACCAGTGGCGGCAACTATGGCTACACCTTC. Translation: CATSGGNYGYTF.

The gene calls are TRBV3-1 (or the pseudogene TRBV3-2) and TRBJ1-5, with unresolved D. V was cut by 2 bases and J by 0 bases, with 5 bases left in between. Germline V gene sequence: CDR1 LGHDT, CDR2 YNNKEL (reference sequence). The CDR3 length is 14 residues. The CDR3 sequence is CASSQTDSNQPQHF. For the CDR3, the DNA is TGTGCCAGCAGCCAAACTGATAGCAATCAGCCCCAGCATTTT.

The chain combines TRBV28 with TRBJ1-1; D gene unclear. The CDR3 loop spans 15 amino acids. The V end was cut by 4 bases, the J end by 2 bases, with 14 bases between. Germline lookup yields CDR1 MDHEN and CDR2 SYDVKM. This CDR3 is CASSSGSAGNTEAFF. The CDR3 coding sequence is TGTGCCAGCAGTTCCGGGTCAGCTGGAAACACTGAAGCTTTCTTT.

The gene calls are TRBV5-6 and TRBJ2-3; TRBD2 agrees at 12 bases. The CDR3 length is 16 residues. V shed 3 bases, J shed 5 bases, and the junction held 7 bases outside the gene matches. CDR1 is SGHDT and CDR2 is YYEEEE in the germline V gene. In DNA form, the CDR3 reads TGTGCCAGCAGCTCATCGTCGACTAGCGGGGGAGATACGCAGTATTTT. Translated, it gives CASSSSSTSGGDTQYF. The full variable domain, with the rest looked up from reference TRBV5-6 and TRBJ2-3, is DAGVTQSPTHLIKTRGQQVTLRCSPKSGHDTVSWYQQALGQGPQFIFQYYEEEERQRGNFPDRFSGHQFPNYSSELNVNALLLGDSALYLCASSSSSTSGGDTQYFGPGTRLTVL.

J is TRBJ2-2 and V is TRBV9; 9 positions match TRBD1. CDR1 and CDR2 (germline): SGDLS, YYNGEE. With V trimmed by 4 bases and J by 5 bases, 6 bases remained unmatched. This CDR3 has 15 amino acids. The CDR3 coding sequence is TGTGCCAGCAGCCCGGGGACAGGGCAAACCGGGGAGCTGTTTTTT. This codes for CASSPGTGQTGELFF.

The sample holds a few counts of this clone. The rearrangement joins TRBV6-6 to TRBJ2-2; D gene unclear. CDR1 and CDR2 (germline): MNHNY, SVGAGI (reference sequence). V was cut by 2 bases and J by 4 bases, with 11 bases left in between. This CDR3 has 15 residues. The CDR3 sequence: CASSYGDLGTGELFF. CDR3 coding DNA: TGTGCCAGCAGTTACGGAGACTTGGGCACCGGGGAGCTGTTTTTT.

The chain has TRBV19 and TRBJ2-5, with D unresolved. Trimming stripped 7 bases from V and 3 bases from J, with 15 bases between. This CDR3 region has 14 residues. Germline CDR1 reads LNHDA; CDR2 reads SQIVND (reference sequence). CDR3 bases: TGTGCCAGTAATGACGGAGTGGTGAAAGAGACCCAGTACTTC. It specifies CASNDGVVKETQYF.

This sequence joins TRBV5-1 and TRBJ2-1; TRBD2 matches 7 bases. CDR1 and CDR2 from the germline V gene are SGHRS and YFSETQ. The CDR3 contains 14 residues. V lost 1 base and J lost 8; bases outside the gene matches: 6. The CDR3 spells CASSLWGGGDEQFF. The CDR3 DNA follows: TGCGCCAGCAGCTTGTGGGGGGGAGGCGATGAGCAGTTCTTC. Complete variable domain (other parts from reference TRBV5-1 and TRBJ2-1): KAGVTQTPRYLIKTRGQQVTLSCSPISGHRSVSWYQQTPGQGLQFLFEYFSETQRNKGNFPGRFSGRQFSNSRSEMNVSTLELGDSALYLCASSLWGGGDEQFFGPGTRLTVL.

This sequence joins TRBV6-2 or TRBV6-3 and TRBJ1-1; D ambiguous. With 0 bases removed from V and 2 bases from J, the gap between germline ends came to 13 bases. The V gene's germline CDR1 is MNHEY and CDR2 SVGEGT. The CDR3 contains 16 residues. The CDR3 DNA reads as TGTGCCAGCAGTTACTCCACCGCTGGGCACAACACTGAAGCTTTCTTT. This encodes CASSYSTAGHNTEAFF.

This chain uses TRBV2 with TRBJ2-5; weak D call: TRBD1 (6 bases). CDR3 length: 13 amino acids. Germline V gene sequence: CDR1 SNHLY, CDR2 FYNNEI. The V end lost 6 bases, the J end lost 5 bases, and 13 bases lay between the germline ends. For the CDR3, the DNA is TGTGCCAGCAGACCAGGGGCTGGGGAGACCCAGTACTTC. The encoded protein is CASRPGAGETQYF.

This sequence joins TRBV2 and TRBJ1-4; 9 nucleotides match TRBD1. The CDR3 is made up of 14 amino acids. The germline CDR1 and CDR2 sequences are SNHLY and FYNNEI. The J segment lost 8 bases and the V segment lost 5 bases, leaving 6 bases of the junction unmatched. In DNA, the CDR3 is TGTGCCAGCAGTTTGGGACAGGGAGGGGAAAAACTGTTTTTT. Amino acid sequence: CASSLGQGGEKLFF.

This chain joins TRBV30 and TRBJ2-3; 8 nucleotides match TRBD1. The germline V gene has CDR1 GTSNPN and CDR2 SVGIG (reference sequence). V lost 4 bases and J lost 0; bases outside the gene matches: 3. The CDR3 runs 14 residues. In nucleotides, the CDR3 is TGTGCCTGGAACAGGGGGTTGAGCACAGATACGCAGTATTTT. Encoded protein: CAWNRGLSTDTQYF.

This chain links TRBV18 with TRBJ2-7; 8 bases map to TRBD2. The CDR3 covers 17 residues. V gave up 5 bases and J gave up 5 bases; unmatched junction bases: 17. Germline loops: CDR1 KGHSH, CDR2 LQKENI. CDR3 nucleotides: TGTGCCAGCTCAGAAAACATGTTTGAGACTAGCGATGACGAGCAGTACTTC. Its translation is CASSENMFETSDDEQYF.

The chain couples TRBV11-2 to TRBJ2-7; a possible D gene is TRBD1 (5 bases). CDR1 is SGHAT and CDR2 is FQNNGV in the germline V gene. V was clipped by 6 bases and J by 3 bases, with 18 bases between them. This CDR3 is built from 15 residues. CDR3 coding DNA: TGTGCCAGCAGACCCCCCCCGGACAAGTTCTACGAGCAGTACTTC. Its translation is CASRPPPDKFYEQYF.

This chain joins TRBV7-2 and TRBJ2-7; 10 positions agree with TRBD2. CDR1 and CDR2 (germline): SGHTA, FQGNSA. Trimming at V came to 0 bases and at J to 0 bases, leaving 2 bases not matched to a gene. This CDR3 is 16 amino acids long. The DNA of the CDR3 is TGTGCCAGCAGCTTAGCCCTAGCGGGAGTCTCCTACGAGCAGTACTTC. As protein: CASSLALAGVSYEQYF.

V gene TRBV2 combines with J gene TRBJ1-1, with D possibly matching TRBD1 (6 bases). This CDR3 has 16 amino acids. The V end lost 1 base, the J end lost 4 bases, and 16 bases lay between the germline ends. Germline CDR1 is SNHLY and CDR2 is FYNNEI. CDR3 coding DNA: TGTGCCAGCAGTGAAGAGGGGGGAGGGGTATTCACTGAAGCTTTCTTT. It codes for CASSEEGGGVFTEAFF.

This clone was observed a single time. The rearrangement uses TRBV27 and TRBJ1-3, with D unclear. The CDR3 covers 21 residues. Germline V CDR1 and CDR2: MNHEY, SMNVEV (reference sequence). V dropped 2 bases and J dropped 2 bases, with 28 bases sitting between them. CDR3 sequence reads: CASSLPLGPRGRSLAGNTIYF. The CDR3 bases are TGTGCCAGCAGTTTACCGCTCGGACCCCGAGGGAGGTCGCTAGCTGGAAACACCATATATTTT.

The V gene is TRBV3-1 (or the pseudogene TRBV3-2), the J gene TRBJ1-1; 8 bases match TRBD1. CDR3 length equals 16 residues. Losses at the gene ends were 4 bases for V and 6 bases for J; bases not matched to a gene: 13. Looked up from germline, CDR1 is LGHDT and CDR2 is YNNKEL (reference sequence). The CDR3 DNA reads TGTGCCAGCAGCCCAATCCCCGACAGGGGACAATCTGAAGCTTTCTTT. Its protein product is CASSPIPDRGQSEAFF.

The CDR3 DNA reads as TGTGCCAGCAGTCCCCGTATCGGAGTAAGCACAGATACGCAGTATTTT. It encodes CASSPRIGVSTDTQYF. V and J are TRBV27 and TRBJ2-3, with D unresolved. Germline V gene data show CDR1 as MNHEY and CDR2 as SMNVEV (reference sequence). V lost 5 bases and J 0 bases, leaving 15 bases between the germline ends. The CDR3 length is 16 residues.

The chain uses TRBV28 and TRBJ1-2; no reliable D call. This CDR3 has 14 residues. From germline, CDR1 is MDHEN and CDR2 SYDVKM. Trimming removed 3 bases from V and 0 bases from J, with 8 bases in between. The CDR3 loop is CASSFVGPNYGYTF. The CDR3 nucleotides are TGTGCCAGCAGTTTCGTTGGGCCTAACTATGGCTACACCTTC.

This chain connects TRBV4-1 to TRBJ1-6; TRBD1 agrees at 9 bases. J lost 11 bases, V lost 2 bases, and 4 bases had no gene match. The CDR3 contains 14 residues. Germline assignment: CDR1 MGHRA and CDR2 YSYEKL. The CDR3 region is CASSQRTGETPLHF. The CDR3 region has the DNA TGCGCCAGCAGCCAAAGGACAGGGGAAACACCCCTCCACTTT.

The chain recombines TRBV10-3 with TRBJ2-7; 7 bases fit TRBD1. The CDR3 is 15 residues long. Germline CDR1 and CDR2: ENHRY and SYGVKD. Trimming removed 4 bases from V and 6 bases from J; junction bases left unmatched: 12. CDR3 nucleotide sequence: TGTGCCATCAGTGGCGTGACAGGGACGGCCGGCGAGCAGTACTTC. The encoded protein is CAISGVTGTAGEQYF.

The gene calls are TRBV27 and TRBJ2-5; TRBD1 matches at 10 bases. With 6 bases clipped from V and 0 bases from J, the junction kept 7 bases outside the gene matches. The CDR3 consists of 16 residues. The germline V gene has CDR1 MNHEY and CDR2 SMNVEV (reference sequence). The CDR3 nucleotides are TGTGCCAGCAGCTCCGGGACAGGGGTGTACCAAGAGACCCAGTACTTC. Protein sequence: CASSSGTGVYQETQYF.

This clone occurred a few times. This sequence joins TRBV7-9 and TRBJ1-4, with 8 bases fitting TRBD1. With V trimmed by 3 bases and J by 2 bases, 8 bases remained unmatched. In germline, CDR1 is SEHNR, CDR2 FQNEAQ (reference sequence). The CDR3 is 17 amino acids. CDR3 residues: CASSLPQGVVTNEKLFF. CDR3 DNA: TGTGCCAGCAGCTTGCCACAGGGGGTTGTCACTAATGAAAAACTGTTTTTT. Filled out from reference TRBV7-9 and TRBJ1-4, the complete variable domain reads DTGVSQNPRHKITKRGQNVTFRCDPISEHNRLYWYRQTLGQGPEFLTYFQNEAQLEKSRLLSDRFSAERPKGSFSTLEIQRTEQGDSAMYLCASSLPQGVVTNEKLFFGSGTQLSVL.